Listed here are 10 T cell receptor beta chains from one sample, sequenced in a study of tumor-infiltrating lymphocytes in localized non-small cell lung cancer. The data were produced by immunoSEQ multiplex PCR, yet TCRdb's version contains in-frame clones alone and is incomplete. This table holds 11,000 to 15,000 clones, roughly 82% found once. The sample consisted of lung tumor tissue. All receptors derive from a human donor with non-small cell lung cancer.

The chain carries TRBV5-1 and TRBJ2-6; TRBD1 aligns across 9 bases. This CDR3 comprises 18 residues. The trim removed 0 bases at V and 1 base at J, leaving 5 bases unmatched. Looked up from germline, CDR1 is SGHRS and CDR2 is YFSETQ. CDR3 region: CASSLAGQGVSGANVLTF. The CDR3 region has the DNA TGCGCCAGCAGCTTGGCGGGACAGGGAGTTTCTGGGGCCAACGTCCTGACTTTC.

This clone appeared once. The V and J genes are TRBV21-1 and TRBJ1-2. TRBV21-1 is flagged as a pseudogene. The length of the CDR3 is 13 residues. The CDR3 coding sequence is TGTGCCAGCAGCAAAGACAACGGTTTAGGCTACACCTTC. Residues: CASSKDNGLGYTF.

The chain couples TRBV4-1 to TRBJ2-2; perhaps TRBD2 as D (6 bases). Germline-derived CDR1 and CDR2 are MGHRA and YSYEKL. The CDR3 is 15 residues long. Trimming took off 5 bases at V and 2 bases at J, with 12 bases between the two ends. CDR3 DNA: TGCGCCAGCAGCGACCGGGACTTAAACACCGGGGAGCTGTTTTTT. Amino acids: CASSDRDLNTGELFF.

This clone was picked up one time. The V call is TRBV2, the J call TRBJ2-7; D is undetermined. Germline values: CDR1 SNHLY, CDR2 FYNNEI. The length of the CDR3 is 13 residues. With 7 bases removed from V and 0 bases from J, the gap between germline ends came to 10 bases. CDR3 in DNA: TGTGCCAGCAAAATCGGCACCTCCTACGAGCAGTACTTC. Its translation is CASKIGTSYEQYF.

The chain recombines TRBV6-5 with TRBJ1-1; D is ambiguous. Per germline, CDR1 MNHEY and CDR2 SVGAGI. The V end lost 0 bases, the J end lost 3 bases, and 11 bases lay between the germline ends. The CDR3 sequence is 15 residues long. CDR3 amino acids: CASSYSFGLDTEAFF. In nucleotides, the CDR3 is TGTGCCAGCAGTTACTCGTTCGGTCTGGACACTGAAGCTTTCTTT.

The V call is TRBV7-2, the J call TRBJ2-2; maybe TRBD2 (5 bases). V gave up 3 bases and J gave up 7 bases, with 15 bases separating them. CDR1 is SGHTA and CDR2 is FQGNSA in the germline V gene. The CDR3 has 15 residues. The CDR3 DNA reads TGTGCCAGCAGCTTCCCCCCCCCTCGGGGCGGGGAGCTGTTTTTT. Translating it yields CASSFPPPRGGELFF. The entire variable domain, with the rest obtained from reference TRBV7-2 and TRBJ2-2, is as follows: GAGVSQSPSNKVTEKGKDVELRCDPISGHTALYWYRQSLGQGLEFLIYFQGNSAPDKSGLPSDRFSAERTGGSVSTLTIQRTQQEDSAVYLCASSFPPPRGGELFFGEGSRLTVL.

This chain links TRBV5-1 with TRBJ1-1; D is undetermined. This CDR3 spans 14 amino acids. Germline V gives CDR1 SGHRS, CDR2 YFSETQ. V was clipped by 4 bases and J by 6 bases, with 16 bases between them. The CDR3 here is CASSPRAPVPEAFF. For the CDR3, the DNA is TGCGCCAGCAGCCCCCGGGCCCCGGTGCCTGAAGCTTTCTTT.

On this clone itself: Germline and junction disagree at one end, which may indicate a read error. This sequence joins TRBV11-2 and TRBJ2-4, with D unresolved. The CDR3 length is 16 residues. Germline V CDR1 and CDR2: SGHAT, FQNNGV. The CDR3 sequence is CTSSLGWAEAKNIQYF. CDR3 DNA: TGTACCAGCAGCTTAGGTTGGGCGGAAGCCAAAAACATTCAGTACTTC.

This clone was picked up one time. The chain employs TRBV5-1 and TRBJ1-3; no clear D. V lost 0 bases and J 4 bases, leaving 11 bases between the germline ends. This CDR3 is built from 15 residues. In germline, CDR1 is SGHRS, CDR2 YFSETQ. The DNA of the CDR3 is TGCGCCAGCAGCTTGGTTCCCGGGATCGGAAACACCATATATTTT. Translation gives CASSLVPGIGNTIYF. Full variable domain (outside the CDR3, taken from reference TRBV5-1 and TRBJ1-3): KAGVTQTPRYLIKTRGQQVTLSCSPISGHRSVSWYQQTPGQGLQFLFEYFSETQRNKGNFPGRFSGRQFSNSRSEMNVSTLELGDSALYLCASSLVPGIGNTIYFGEGSWLTVV.

V and J are TRBV5-5 and TRBJ2-7; weak D call: TRBD1 (6 bases). Germline CDR1 SGHKS, CDR2 YYEKEE (reference sequence). The CDR3 covers 15 residues. V was clipped by 4 bases and J by 2 bases, with 16 bases between them. CDR3: CASSPDRKVTYEQYF. DNA of the CDR3: TGTGCCAGCAGCCCCGACAGGAAGGTAACCTACGAGCAGTACTTC.